Here is one T cell receptor beta chain with its context. The sample comes from a study of cytomegalovirus exposure and HLA in healthy donors. Trimming removed 4 bases from V and 4 bases from J; junction bases left unmatched: 13. The CDR3 consists of 18 residues. Looked up from germline, CDR1 is SGHTA and CDR2 is FQGTGA. Both 60 Vbeta primers and 13 Jbeta primers went into the PCR. TCRdb's copy holds only in-frame clones and misses some; the assay was immunoSEQ multiplex PCR. The sample has approximately 160,000 clones; about 82% are singletons. This TCR was recovered from a woman under 30 in good health and CMV-seronegative. This rearrangement joins TRBV7-3 to TRBJ2-1; 10 nucleotides match TRBD2. The sample taken for sequencing was PBMCs. The CDR3 loop is CASSSSQPGLASYNEQFF. The CDR3 coding sequence is TGTGCCAGCAGCTCATCCCAGCCGGGACTAGCGTCATACAATGAGCAGTTCTTC.